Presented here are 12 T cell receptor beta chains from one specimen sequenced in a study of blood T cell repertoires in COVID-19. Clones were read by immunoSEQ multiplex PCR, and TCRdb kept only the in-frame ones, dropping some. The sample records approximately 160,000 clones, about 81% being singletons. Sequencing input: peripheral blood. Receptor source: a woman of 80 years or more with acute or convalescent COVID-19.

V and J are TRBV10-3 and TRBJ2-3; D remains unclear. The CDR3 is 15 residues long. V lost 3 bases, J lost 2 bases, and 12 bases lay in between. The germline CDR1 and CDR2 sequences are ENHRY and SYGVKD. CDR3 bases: TGTGCCATCAGTGACCCAGAAAGTAACACAGATACGCAGTATTTT. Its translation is CAISDPESNTDTQYF.

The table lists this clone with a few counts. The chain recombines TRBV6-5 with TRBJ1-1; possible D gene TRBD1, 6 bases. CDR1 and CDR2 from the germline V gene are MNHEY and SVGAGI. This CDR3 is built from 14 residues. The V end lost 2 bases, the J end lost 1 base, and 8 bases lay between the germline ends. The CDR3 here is CASSYRTENTEAFF. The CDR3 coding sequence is TGTGCCAGCAGTTACCGGACAGAGAACACTGAAGCTTTCTTT.

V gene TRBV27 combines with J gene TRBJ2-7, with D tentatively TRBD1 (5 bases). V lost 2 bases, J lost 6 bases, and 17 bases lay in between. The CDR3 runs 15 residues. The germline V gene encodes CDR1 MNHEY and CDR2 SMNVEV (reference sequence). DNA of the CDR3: TGTGCCAGCAGTTTAGCAGGCAGGGCGGTATCCGAGCAGTACTTC. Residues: CASSLAGRAVSEQYF.

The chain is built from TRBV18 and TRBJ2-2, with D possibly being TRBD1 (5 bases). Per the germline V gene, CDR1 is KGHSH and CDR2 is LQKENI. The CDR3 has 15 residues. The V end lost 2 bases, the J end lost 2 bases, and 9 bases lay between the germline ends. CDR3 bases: TGTGCCAGCTCACCAAGCCAGGGAAACACCGGGGAGCTGTTTTTT. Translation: CASSPSQGNTGELFF. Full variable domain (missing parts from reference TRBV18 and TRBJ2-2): NAGVMQNPRHLVRRRGQEARLRCSPMKGHSHVYWYRQLPEEGLKFMVYLQKENIIDESGMPKERFSAEFPKEGPSILRIQQVVRGDSAAYFCASSPSQGNTGELFFGEGSRLTVL.

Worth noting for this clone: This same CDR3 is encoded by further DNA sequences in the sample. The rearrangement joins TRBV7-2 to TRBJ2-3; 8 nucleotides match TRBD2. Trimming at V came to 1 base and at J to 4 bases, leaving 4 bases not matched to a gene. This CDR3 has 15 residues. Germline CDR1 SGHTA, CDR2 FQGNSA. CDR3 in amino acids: CASSLDGGASDTQYF. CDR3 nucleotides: TGTGCCAGCAGCTTAGACGGGGGGGCATCAGATACGCAGTATTTT. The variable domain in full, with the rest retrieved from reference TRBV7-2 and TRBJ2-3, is GAGVSQSPSNKVTEKGKDVELRCDPISGHTALYWYRQSLGQGLEFLIYFQGNSAPDKSGLPSDRFSAERTGGSVSTLTIQRTQQEDSAVYLCASSLDGGASDTQYFGPGTRLTVL.

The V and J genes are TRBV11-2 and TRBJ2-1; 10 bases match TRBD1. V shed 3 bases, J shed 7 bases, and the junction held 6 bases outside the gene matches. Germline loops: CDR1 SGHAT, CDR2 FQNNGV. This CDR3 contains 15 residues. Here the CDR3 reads CASSLRDRGRNEQFF. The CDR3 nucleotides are TGTGCCAGCAGCTTGCGGGACAGGGGAAGAAATGAGCAGTTCTTC.

As DNA, the CDR3 is TGCGCCAGCAGCTTGTTGACTAGCGGGAGGTATGAGCAGTTCTTC. Translated, it gives CASSLLTSGRYEQFF. The chain recombines TRBV5-1 with TRBJ2-1; the match to TRBD2 covers 13 bases. The CDR3 sequence is 15 residues long. The J segment lost 8 bases and the V segment lost 1 base, leaving 3 bases of the junction unmatched. From germline, CDR1 is SGHRS and CDR2 YFSETQ.

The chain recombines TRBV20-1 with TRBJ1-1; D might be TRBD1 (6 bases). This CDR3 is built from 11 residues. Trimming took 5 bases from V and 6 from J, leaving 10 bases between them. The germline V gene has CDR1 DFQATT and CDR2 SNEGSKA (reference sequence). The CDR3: CSAVQGPEAFF. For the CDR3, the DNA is TGCAGTGCTGTACAGGGACCTGAAGCTTTCTTT.

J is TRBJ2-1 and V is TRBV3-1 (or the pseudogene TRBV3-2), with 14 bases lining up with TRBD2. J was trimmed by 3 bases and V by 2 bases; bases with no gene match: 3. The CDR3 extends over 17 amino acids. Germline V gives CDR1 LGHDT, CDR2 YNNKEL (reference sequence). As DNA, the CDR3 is TGTGCCAGCAGCCAACAAGGGACTAGCGGGGGCTACAATGAGCAGTTCTTC. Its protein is CASSQQGTSGGYNEQFF.

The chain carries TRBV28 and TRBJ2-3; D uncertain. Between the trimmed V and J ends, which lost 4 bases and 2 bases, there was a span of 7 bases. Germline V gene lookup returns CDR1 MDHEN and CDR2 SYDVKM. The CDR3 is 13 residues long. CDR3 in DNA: TGTGCCAGCAGTTCACAGAACACAGATACGCAGTATTTT. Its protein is CASSSQNTDTQYF.

Here the CDR3 reads CASSFSKFTSGKTVHEQYF. The CDR3 nucleotides read TGTGCCAGCAGTTTCTCCAAATTTACTAGCGGGAAAACAGTACACGAGCAGTACTTC. V usage is TRBV27 and J usage is TRBJ2-7; 10 bases fit TRBD2. Germline V gives CDR1 MNHEY, CDR2 SMNVEV (reference sequence). The CDR3 contains 19 residues. Losses at the gene ends were 3 bases for V and 5 bases for J; bases not matched to a gene: 19.

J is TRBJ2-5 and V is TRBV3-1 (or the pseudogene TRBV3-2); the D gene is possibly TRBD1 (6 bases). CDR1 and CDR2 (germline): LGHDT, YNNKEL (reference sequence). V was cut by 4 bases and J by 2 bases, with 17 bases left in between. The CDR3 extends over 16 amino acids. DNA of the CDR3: TGTGCCAGCAGCCTTCAGGGGAGCACGGTTCAAGAGACCCAGTACTTC. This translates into CASSLQGSTVQETQYF.